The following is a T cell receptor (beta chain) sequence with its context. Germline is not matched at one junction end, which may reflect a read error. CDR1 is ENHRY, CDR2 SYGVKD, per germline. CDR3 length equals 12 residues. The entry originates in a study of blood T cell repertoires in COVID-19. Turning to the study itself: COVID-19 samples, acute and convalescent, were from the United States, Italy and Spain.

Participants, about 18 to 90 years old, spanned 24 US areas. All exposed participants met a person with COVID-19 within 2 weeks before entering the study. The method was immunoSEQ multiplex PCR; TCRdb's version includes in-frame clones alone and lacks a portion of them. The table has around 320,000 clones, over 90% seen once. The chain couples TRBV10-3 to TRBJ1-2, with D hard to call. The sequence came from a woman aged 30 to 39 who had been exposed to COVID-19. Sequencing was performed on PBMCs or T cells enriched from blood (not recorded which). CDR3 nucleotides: TGTGCCATCGGTGAGGGAGCGGGAGGCTACACCTTC. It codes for CAIGEGAGGYTF.